This T cell receptor (beta chain) was profiled in a study of identical twins. One entry per CDR3 protein results from TCRdb running MiXCR on the 5' RACE reads. The table lists fewer than 800,000 distinct CDR3 sequences, roughly 7.1% of them singletons, with about 1.6% in the top ten. This clonotype was seen repeatedly, ten times or more. Its specificity is unknown. Study conclusions and caveats: In monozygotic twins, models underestimated the sharing of out-of-frame TCR alpha.

The CDR3 is 19 residues long. The germline V gene encodes CDR1 WNHNN and CDR2 SYGVQD (reference sequence). With V trimmed by 7 bases and J by 3 bases, 19 bases remained unmatched. The same data also contributed to another study, on yellow fever vaccine responses in identical twins. In that study: Vaccine-induced T cell responses in twins were reportedly observed to appear partly convergent, partly personalized.

The clonotype was recovered from a woman under 30 in good health. The chain links TRBV10-1 to TRBJ2-7; 12 nucleotides match TRBD1. The sample comprised PBMCs. This CDR3 reads CASNWGQGAFNGALYEQYV. The CDR3 region has the DNA TGCGCCAGCAACTGGGGACAGGGGGCTTTCAACGGGGCGCTCTACGAGCAGTACGTC.